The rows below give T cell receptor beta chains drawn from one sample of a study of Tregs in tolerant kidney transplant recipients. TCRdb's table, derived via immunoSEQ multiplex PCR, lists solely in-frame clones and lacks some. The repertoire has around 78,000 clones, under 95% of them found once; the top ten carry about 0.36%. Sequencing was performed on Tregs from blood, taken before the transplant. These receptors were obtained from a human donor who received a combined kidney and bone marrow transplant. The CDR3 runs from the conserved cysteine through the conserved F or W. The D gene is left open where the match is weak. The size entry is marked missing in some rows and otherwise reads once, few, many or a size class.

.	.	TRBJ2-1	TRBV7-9	TGTGCCAGCAGCTTAGTAGAGACAGGGAGGGCCCTGCAGTTCTTC	CASSLVETGRALQFF
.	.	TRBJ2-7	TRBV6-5	TGTGCCAGCAGCCCCAGGGGCATCCGGCAGTACTTC	CASSPRGIRQYF
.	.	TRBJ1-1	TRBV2	TGTGCCAGCAAATCGGGACCGCAGAACACTGAAGCTTTCTTT	CASKSGPQNTEAFF
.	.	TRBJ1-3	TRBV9	TGTGCCAGCAGCGTAGAGGGGGCTGGAAACACCATATATTTT	CASSVEGAGNTIYF
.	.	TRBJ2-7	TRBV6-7	TGTGCCAGCAGTTACTCGGGAACGCAAAAGGGGGTACCAGACGAGCAGTACTTC	CASSYSGTQKGVPDEQYF
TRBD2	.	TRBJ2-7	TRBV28	TGTGCCAGCAGTTTTACACTAGCGGGCCTCGTACAGTACTTC	CASSFTLAGLVQYF
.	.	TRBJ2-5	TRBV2	TGTGCCAGCAGTGAAGCTCTTGGCGGCCAAGAGACCCAGTACTTC	CASSEALGGQETQYF
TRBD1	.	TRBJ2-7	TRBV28	TGTGCCAGCAGTTTATGGACAGGGTCCTACGAGCAGTACTTC	CASSLWTGSYEQYF
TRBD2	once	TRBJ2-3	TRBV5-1	TGCGCCACCACTGAAGCGGGAGAGGGGGCAGATACGCAGTATTTT	CATTEAGEGADTQYF
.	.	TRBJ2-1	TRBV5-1	TGCGCCAGCAGCCAGCCCGGGCTCCCTCCCACATTTGAGCAGTTCTTC	CASSQPGLPPTFEQFF
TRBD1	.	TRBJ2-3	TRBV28	TGTGCCACGTACGGACAGGGGGAAGTTACGCAGTATTTT	CATYGQGEVTQYF
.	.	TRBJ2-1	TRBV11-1	TGTGCCAGCAGCCGAACTTCGCCGGGACCACACAATGAGCAGTTCTTC	CASSRTSPGPHNEQFF
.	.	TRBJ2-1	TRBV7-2	TGTGCCAGCAGCTTAGCAGGGAGCTCCTACAATGAGCAGTTCTTC	CASSLAGSSYNEQFF
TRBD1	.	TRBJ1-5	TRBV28	TGTGCCAGCAGGGCACAGGGGTCCAATCAGCCCCAGCATTTT	CASRAQGSNQPQHF
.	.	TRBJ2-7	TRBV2	TGTGCCAGCAAGGAGCGGTCGAGCGAGCAGTACTTC	CASKERSSEQYF
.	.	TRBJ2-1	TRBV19	TGTGCCAGTAGTATGGGGCTCATTGATGAGCAGTTCTTC	CASSMGLIDEQFF
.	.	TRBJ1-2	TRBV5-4	TGTGCCAGCCGTGCCTTCCTACCAGGAAAGACCTATGGCTACACCTTC	CASRAFLPGKTYGYTF
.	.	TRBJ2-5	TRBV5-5	TGTGCCACCTCGGGACTCCGGGGGATCGAGACCCAGTACTTC	CATSGLRGIETQYF
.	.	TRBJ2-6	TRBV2	TGTGCCAGCAGTGTTCGCTCTGGGGCCAACGTCCTGACTTTC	CASSVRSGANVLTF
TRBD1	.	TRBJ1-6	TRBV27	TGTGCCAGCAGTCCCGCCCGGGACAGCCATAATTCACCCCTCCACTTT	CASSPARDSHNSPLHF
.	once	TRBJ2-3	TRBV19	TGTGCCAGTAGTAGCGGGACGACAGATACGCAGTATTTT	CASSSGTTDTQYF
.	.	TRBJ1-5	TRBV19	TGTGCCAGTAGTACTCTCTCGACAGGACTCAATCAGCCCCAGCATTTT	CASSTLSTGLNQPQHF
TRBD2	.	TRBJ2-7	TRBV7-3	TGTGCCAGCAGCTCTAGCGGGAGGGCCCTGGGGGAGCAGTACTTC	CASSSSGRALGEQYF
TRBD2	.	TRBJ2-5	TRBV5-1	TGCGCCAGCAGCTTGGACTCTCTAGCGGGAGTCGCAGAGACCCAGTACTTC	CASSLDSLAGVAETQYF
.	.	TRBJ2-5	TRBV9	TGTGCCAGCGGAAACGTAACGGCCCAGTACTTC	CASGNVTAQYF
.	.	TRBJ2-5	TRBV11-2	TGTGCCAGCAGCTTAGATTTCCACCAAGAGACCCAGTACTTC	CASSLDFHQETQYF
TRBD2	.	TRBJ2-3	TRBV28	TGTGCCAGCAGTTTCCCAAGCGGGAGTACGGCAGATACGCAGTATTTT	CASSFPSGSTADTQYF